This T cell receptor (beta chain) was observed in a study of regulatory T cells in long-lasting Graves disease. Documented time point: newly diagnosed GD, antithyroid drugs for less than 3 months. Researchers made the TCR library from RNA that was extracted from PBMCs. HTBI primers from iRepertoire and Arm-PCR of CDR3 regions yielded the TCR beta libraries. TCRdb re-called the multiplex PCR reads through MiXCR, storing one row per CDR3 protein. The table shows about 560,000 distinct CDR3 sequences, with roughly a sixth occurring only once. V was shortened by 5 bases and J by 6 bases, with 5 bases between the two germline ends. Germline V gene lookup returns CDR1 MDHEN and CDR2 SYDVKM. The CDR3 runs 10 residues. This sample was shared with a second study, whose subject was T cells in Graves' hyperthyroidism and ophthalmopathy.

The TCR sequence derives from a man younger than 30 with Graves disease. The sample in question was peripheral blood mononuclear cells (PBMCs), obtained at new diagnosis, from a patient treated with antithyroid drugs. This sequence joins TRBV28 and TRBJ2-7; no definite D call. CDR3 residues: CASSQLEQYF. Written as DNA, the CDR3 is TGTGCCAGCAGTCAACTCGAGCAGTACTTC.